These T cell receptor beta chains were read from a single sample in a study of blood T cell repertoires in COVID-19. The data were produced by immunoSEQ multiplex PCR, yet TCRdb's version contains in-frame clones alone and is incomplete. This repertoire shows 180,000 or so clones, around 83% found once; its top ten account for roughly 8.2%. Material for sequencing was peripheral blood. These receptors were collected from a woman in her fifties or sixties with acute or convalescent COVID-19. Each CDR3 is given with its conserved first and last residue. D genes are given only for firm matches. Only part of the rows carry a size: once, few, many, or a class if the clone is expanded.

>TRBJ2-1|TRBV21-1|.|.
CASSKGRGQNEQFF
TGTGCCAGCAGCAAAGGCAGGGGGCAAAATGAGCAGTTCTTC
>TRBJ1-2|TRBV11-3|.|.
CASSSTYGYTF
TGTGCCAGCAGCTCCACTTATGGCTACACCTTC
>TRBJ2-3|TRBV29-1|.|.
CSVGGLVADTQYF
TGCAGCGTCGGGGGGCTGGTCGCAGATACGCAGTATTTT
>TRBJ2-6|TRBV29-1|.|few
CSVKQGSGANVLTF
TGCAGCGTGAAACAGGGCTCTGGGGCCAACGTCCTGACTTTC
>TRBJ1-2|TRBV2|.|.
CASSDRGSRGYTF
TGTGCCAGCAGTGACAGGGGCTCGAGGGGCTACACCTTC
>TRBJ1-2|TRBV5-1|TRBD1|.
CASSKTDRVRTHPEGYTF
TGCGCCAGCAGCAAAACGGACAGGGTAAGGACCCACCCGGAAGGCTACACCTTC
>TRBJ1-5|TRBV19|.|.
CASSIGTASNQPQHF
TGTGCCAGTAGTATAGGGACAGCTTCTAATCAGCCCCAGCATTTT
>TRBJ2-1|TRBV6-5|.|few
CASIGRGLYNEQFF
TGTGCCAGCATCGGCAGGGGCCTCTACAATGAGCAGTTCTTC
>TRBJ1-3|TRBV3-1/TRBV3-2|.|.
CASSQYSYSGNTIYF
TGTGCCAGCAGCCAATACTCCTACTCTGGAAACACCATATATTTT
>TRBJ1-2|TRBV6-5|TRBD1|.
CASRNDRGSYGYTF
TGTGCCAGCAGGAACGACAGGGGAAGCTATGGCTACACCTTC
>TRBJ1-6|TRBV4-1|.|.
CASSQERDNYNSPLHF
TGCGCCAGCAGCCAAGAGCGCGATAATTATAATTCACCCCTCCACTTT
>TRBJ2-5|TRBV11-3|TRBD2|.
CASSPRLAGESRGQETQYF
TGTGCCAGCAGCCCCAGACTAGCGGGAGAAAGCAGAGGCCAAGAGACCCAGTACTTC
>TRBJ2-3|TRBV2|.|.
CASSDSPEQGVRTDTQYF
TGTGCCAGCAGTGATTCGCCCGAACAGGGAGTGAGGACAGATACGCAGTATTTT
>TRBJ2-7|TRBV6-1|.|.
CASSEEGGQYF
TGTGCCAGCAGTGAAGAAGGCGGGCAGTACTTC
>TRBJ2-5|TRBV7-3|TRBD2|.
CASSRSGGTKETQYF
TGTGCCAGCAGCCGGTCGGGGGGAACGAAAGAGACCCAGTACTTC
>TRBJ1-1|TRBV19|TRBD1|.
CASSIYRGRTEAFF
TGTGCCAGTAGTATCTACAGGGGGAGGACTGAAGCTTTCTTT
>TRBJ1-1|TRBV5-4|.|.
CASSLERAEAFF
TGTGCCAGCAGCTTGGAGAGGGCTGAAGCTTTCTTT
>TRBJ2-3|TRBV7-9|TRBD2|many
CASRSPTSGSGDTQYF
TGTGCCAGCAGGTCGCCGACTAGCGGGAGTGGAGATACGCAGTATTTT
>TRBJ1-1|TRBV2|TRBD1|.
CASRGQGNTEAFF
TGTGCCAGCAGGGGACAGGGGAACACTGAAGCTTTCTTT
>TRBJ2-1|TRBV7-3|.|.
CASSSTGGVVGEQFF
TGTGCCAGCAGCTCCACCGGAGGGGTCGTGGGTGAGCAGTTCTTC
>TRBJ2-1|TRBV18|TRBD2|.
CASSRGVAAGSGGNEQFF
TGTGCCAGCTCACGGGGAGTCGCAGCGGGTAGCGGGGGCAATGAGCAGTTCTTC
>TRBJ2-7|TRBV6-5|TRBD2|.
CASSYTRTSGSGEQYF
TGTGCCAGCAGTTACACGCGGACTAGCGGGAGCGGTGAGCAGTACTTC
>TRBJ2-1|TRBV3-1/TRBV3-2|TRBD1|.
CASSPDRYNEQFF
TGTGCCAGCAGTCCGGACAGGTACAATGAGCAGTTCTTC
>TRBJ1-1|TRBV29-1|TRBD1|.
CSSGGTGGGTEAFF
TGCAGCTCCGGCGGGACAGGGGGGGGCACTGAAGCTTTCTTT
>TRBJ2-1|TRBV11-3|TRBD2|.
CASSLDSGRGYNEQFF
TGTGCCAGCAGCTTAGATAGCGGGAGGGGGTACAATGAGCAGTTCTTC
>TRBJ1-6|TRBV21-1|.|once
CATRAGNSPLHF
TGTGCCACCAGGGCGGGAAATTCACCCCTCCACTTT
>TRBJ1-5|TRBV19|.|.
CASSIQGLNGNQPQHF
TGTGCCAGTAGTATCCAGGGGCTAAATGGCAATCAGCCCCAGCATTTT
>TRBJ2-2|TRBV27|TRBD2|once
CASSLLAGVTGELFF
TGTGCCAGCAGTTTATTAGCGGGAGTTACCGGGGAGCTGTTTTTT
>TRBJ1-5|TRBV19|.|few
CASRGHRERSQPQHF
TGTGCCAGTAGGGGCCACAGGGAGCGGAGTCAGCCCCAGCATTTT
>TRBJ2-1|TRBV6-4|.|.
CASRVEDSLPNEQFF
TGTGCCAGCAGAGTGGAAGACTCCCTTCCGAATGAGCAGTTCTTC
>TRBJ1-5|TRBV10-1|TRBD1|.
CASSDRYRGDQLEDQPQHF
TGCGCCAGCAGTGACCGATACAGGGGAGATCAGCTTGAAGATCAGCCCCAGCATTTT
>TRBJ1-1|TRBV3-1/TRBV3-2|TRBD1|.
CASSQLPGQGRNTEAFF
TGTGCCAGCAGCCAGCTCCCGGGACAGGGCCGAAACACTGAAGCTTTCTTT
>TRBJ1-1|TRBV6-4|.|many
CASRKEGGRGTEAFF
TGTGCCAGCAGGAAGGAGGGGGGGCGAGGCACTGAAGCTTTCTTT
>TRBJ2-5|TRBV23-1|TRBD2|.
CASSRGGEQETQYF
TGCGCCAGCAGTCGGGGGGGAGAACAAGAGACCCAGTACTTC
>TRBJ1-2|TRBV24-1|.|.
CATSDLQGGYTF
TGTGCCACCAGTGATCTACAGGGTGGCTACACCTTC
>TRBJ2-3|TRBV5-1|TRBD2|.
CASSLGLAGADTQYF
TGCGCCAGCAGCTTGGGACTAGCGGGAGCAGATACGCAGTATTTT
>TRBJ2-3|TRBV30|TRBD2|.
CAWSVTGGSTDTQYF
TGTGCCTGGAGTGTAACGGGAGGGAGCACAGATACGCAGTATTTT
>TRBJ1-5|TRBV2|.|.
CASREVSNQPQHF
TGTGCCAGCAGAGAGGTGAGCAATCAGCCCCAGCATTTT
>TRBJ1-1|TRBV4-1|.|.
CASSQDLRLAAFF
TGCGCCAGCAGCCAAGATTTGAGGCTTGCCGCTTTCTTT
>TRBJ1-4|TRBV6-4|TRBD1|once
CASSDVGQGETNEKLFF
TGTGCCAGCAGTGACGTGGGACAGGGGGAAACTAATGAAAAACTGTTTTTT
>TRBJ1-6|TRBV6-5|TRBD1|.
CASRPQGGNSPLHF
TGTGCCAGCAGACCCCAGGGGGGTAATTCACCCCTCCACTTT
>TRBJ1-5|TRBV19|.|.
CASREGRNNQPQHF
TGTGCCAGCCGGGAAGGGCGCAACAATCAGCCCCAGCATTTT
>TRBJ1-2|TRBV19|.|once
CASSIANGGTGYTF
TGTGCCAGTAGTATAGCGAACGGAGGAACTGGCTACACCTTC
>TRBJ2-2|TRBV18|.|.
CASSPPDSTGELFF
TGTGCCAGCTCACCACCGGACAGCACCGGGGAGCTGTTTTTT
>TRBJ1-3|TRBV9|.|.
CASSVGRASGNTIYF
TGTGCCAGCAGCGTAGGGAGGGCCTCTGGAAACACCATATATTTT
>TRBJ2-1|TRBV10-2|TRBD2|.
CASRGSTSGIYNEQFF
TGCGCCAGCAGGGGGTCGACTAGCGGGATTTACAATGAGCAGTTCTTC
>TRBJ1-2|TRBV11-1|.|.
CASSVDRDGYTF
TGTGCCAGCAGCGTTGACAGAGACGGCTACACCTTC
>TRBJ1-2|TRBV19|.|.
CASSIDPTARVYGYTF
TGTGCCAGTAGTATAGATCCTACGGCCAGGGTTTACGGCTACACCTTC
>TRBJ2-1|TRBV3-1/TRBV3-2|TRBD2|.
CASSQGRGTYNEQFF
TGTGCCAGCAGCCAGGGGCGGGGGACCTACAATGAGCAGTTCTTC
>TRBJ1-3|TRBV29-1|.|.
CSVEDSGPSSGNTIYF
TGCAGCGTTGAGGATAGCGGGCCGAGCTCTGGAAACACCATATATTTT
>TRBJ1-2|TRBV7-2|.|.
CASSLPPTPRYGYTF
TGTGCCAGCAGCCTGCCACCGACTCCCCGCTATGGCTACACCTTC
>TRBJ2-5|TRBV3-1/TRBV3-2|.|.
CASSHGTFGETQYF
TGTGCCAGCAGCCACGGCACCTTCGGGGAGACCCAGTACTTC
>TRBJ2-1|TRBV3-1/TRBV3-2|TRBD2|.
CASSPPGLAVNEQFF
TGTGCCAGCAGCCCCCCAGGACTAGCGGTCAATGAGCAGTTCTTC